These 31 T cell receptor gamma chains were sequenced from one sample in a study of Vδ1+ human thymocytes. General study results and limits: Thymic TRG and TRD repertoires appeared highly polyclonal.

Their antigens remain unidentified. RNA was extracted from the cells and then reverse transcribed. CDR3 amplicons came from multiplex PCR with pooled V-gene forward and constant-region reverse primers. TCRdb re-called the multiplex PCR reads using CATT. Of about 27,000 gamma-chain clones in the sample, more than 15% were seen once. Sequenced material: Vdelta1+ gamma-delta thymocytes from the thymus. Subset in this sample: FACS-sorted CD3+ TCRalphabeta- TCRVdelta1+ TCRVdelta2- thymocytes. The source is a boy in the first two years of life who had congenital heart surgery.

This chain connects TRGV9 to TRGJ1 or TRGJ2. The CDR3 consists of 15 residues. Per germline, CDR1 GITISATS and CDR2 ISYDGTV (reference sequence). With V trimmed by 1 base and J by 7 bases, 13 bases remained unmatched. The CDR3 loop reads CALWEVVPGGYKKLF. The DNA for the CDR3 is TGTGCCTTGTGGGAGGTTGTGCCGGGTGGGTATAAGAAACTCTTT.

This clone appeared once. The chain combines TRGV9 with TRGJP1. Germline V gene sequence: CDR1 GITISATS, CDR2 ISYDGTV (reference sequence). With 1 base clipped from V and 2 bases from J, the junction kept 10 bases outside the gene matches. This CDR3 spans 17 amino acids. CDR3 in amino acids: CALWEVDLGTTGWFKIF. CDR3 bases: TGTGCCTTGTGGGAGGTCGACCTGGGAACCACTGGTTGGTTCAAGATATTT.

This clone was recorded a few times. The genes are TRGV2 and TRGJ1 or TRGJ2. This CDR3 spans 14 amino acids. CDR1 and CDR2 from the germline V gene are EGSNGY and YDSYNSKV. V gave up 2 bases and J gave up 0 bases; unmatched junction bases: 4. The CDR3: CATWDVRNYYKKLF. The CDR3, as DNA: TGTGCCACCTGGGACGTAAGGAATTATTATAAGAAACTCTTT.

This chain joins TRGV4 and TRGJ1 or TRGJ2. Per germline, CDR1 EGSTGY and CDR2 YDSYTSSV. After removal of 4 bases from V and 11 bases from J, the junction contained 8 bases not matched to a gene. CDR3 length: 11 residues. CDR3 sequence reads: CATWDKGEKLF. CDR3 nucleotides: TGTGCCACCTGGGACAAAGGGGAGAAACTCTTT.

This clone has just a few counts. Given a much more abundant clone one base away, this may be a read error. J is TRGJ1 or TRGJ2 and V is TRGV9. Trimming removed 3 bases from V and 2 bases from J; junction bases left unmatched: 4. The germline gives CDR1 GITISATS, CDR2 ISYDGTV (reference sequence). The CDR3 has 13 amino acids. CDR3 DNA sequence: TGTGCCTTGTGGGAGCCGGATTATTATAAGAAACTCTTT. Protein product: CALWEPDYYKKLF.

In the case of this clone: A read error may explain this, as a much larger clone is one base away. J is TRGJ1 or TRGJ2 and V is TRGV5. Germline assignment: CDR1 VINAFY and CDR2 YDVSNSKD. This CDR3 is built from 14 residues. Trimming at V came to 0 bases and at J to 3 bases, leaving 5 bases not matched to a gene. The CDR3 coding sequence is TGTGCCACCTGGGACAGGCTGACTTATTATAAGAAACTCTTT. Protein product: CATWDRLTYYKKLF.

This clone was observed a few times. The chain couples TRGV9 to TRGJ1 or TRGJ2. The CDR3 contains 10 residues. In germline, CDR1 is GITISATS, CDR2 ISYDGTV (reference sequence). The V and J ends lost 9 bases and 15 bases, in that order; junction bases with no gene match: 14. In nucleotides, the CDR3 is TGTGCCTTGACCTTCCCTAGCGGACTCTTT. Amino acid sequence: CALTFPSGLF.

With respect to this clone: A much larger clonotype is one base distant, so this may be a read error. Other DNA sequences in the sample encode the same CDR3. The rearrangement uses TRGV5 and TRGJ1 or TRGJ2. The CDR3 runs 11 residues. In germline, CDR1 is VINAFY, CDR2 YDVSNSKD. V gave up 0 bases and J gave up 12 bases; unmatched junction bases: 5. The CDR3 region is CATWDRPTKLF. The DNA for the CDR3 is TGTGCCACCTGGGACAGGCCGACGAAACTCTTT.

This chain links TRGV4 with TRGJP1. CDR1 is EGSTGY, CDR2 YDSYTSSV, per germline. The CDR3 loop spans 15 amino acids. V was clipped by 0 bases and J by 8 bases; unmatched bases: 9. The CDR3, as DNA: TGTGCCACCTGGGATGGGGGGTTTTTGGGTTGGTTCAAGATATTT. It is translated as CATWDGGFLGWFKIF.

In this sample, this clone turned up a few times. Other DNA sequences from this sample encode an identical CDR3 as well. The chain couples TRGV5 to TRGJ1 or TRGJ2. The CDR3 covers 14 residues. Germline V gene data show CDR1 as VINAFY and CDR2 as YDVSNSKD. Unmatched junction bases numbered 5, after V lost 0 bases and J lost 3 bases. The chain's CDR3 is CATWDRRLYYKKLF. Written as DNA, the CDR3 is TGTGCCACCTGGGACAGGCGGCTTTATTATAAGAAACTCTTT.

Remarks on this clone: Additional DNA sequences in this sample encode the identical CDR3. The genes are TRGV2 and TRGJ1 or TRGJ2. Germline V lookup: CDR1 EGSNGY, CDR2 YDSYNSKV. This CDR3 comprises 15 residues. Trimming removed 1 base from V and 1 base from J; junction bases left unmatched: 7. The CDR3 nucleotides are TGTGCCACCTGGGACGGAAGAACAAATTATTATAAGAAACTCTTT. Protein: CATWDGRTNYYKKLF.

The rearrangement joins TRGV9 to TRGJP1. The length of the CDR3 is 16 residues. Germline lookup yields CDR1 GITISATS and CDR2 ISYDGTV (reference sequence). V was pared by 2 bases and J by 0 bases, with 6 bases of the junction left unmatched. CDR3 bases: TGTGCCTTGTGGGAGGAATGGTATACCACTGGTTGGTTCAAGATATTT. It encodes CALWEEWYTTGWFKIF.

This clone has only a few counts. A much larger clone sits a single nucleotide away, making a read error possible. This sample includes further DNA sequences coding for the same CDR3. The chain combines TRGV2 with TRGJ1 or TRGJ2. This CDR3 spans 11 amino acids. From germline, CDR1 is EGSNGY and CDR2 YDSYNSKV. Germline trimming cut 1 base from V and 9 bases from J; bases unmatched to any gene: 3. The CDR3 region is CATWDGPKKLF. DNA of the CDR3: TGTGCCACCTGGGACGGACCTAAGAAACTCTTT.

The rearrangement uses TRGV2 and TRGJP. V dropped 4 bases and J dropped 3; count of bases not matched to a gene: 0. Germline values: CDR1 EGSNGY, CDR2 YDSYNSKV. This CDR3 spans 15 amino acids. The CDR3 nucleotides are TGTGCCACCTGGGAGCAAGAGTTGGGCAAAAAAATCAAGGTATTT. Translating it yields CATWEQELGKKIKVF.

V is TRGV3 and J is TRGJ1 or TRGJ2. CDR1 VTNTFY and CDR2 YDVSTARD come from the germline V gene (reference sequence). The CDR3 has 14 residues. After removal of 0 bases from V and 2 bases from J, the junction contained 4 bases not matched to a gene. The CDR3 region has the DNA TGTGCCACCTGGGACAGGTGGGATTATTATAAGAAACTCTTT. This codes for CATWDRWDYYKKLF.

The chain links TRGV9 to TRGJ1 or TRGJ2. The germline V gene encodes CDR1 GITISATS and CDR2 ISYDGTV (reference sequence). This CDR3 spans 13 amino acids. Trimming took 2 bases from V and 10 from J; bases not matched to a gene: 11. The chain's CDR3 is CALWEGVSLKKLF. CDR3 sequence (DNA): TGTGCCTTGTGGGAGGGCGTAAGTCTGAAGAAACTCTTT.

This clone turned up a few times. This chain connects TRGV9 to TRGJ1 or TRGJ2. J was trimmed by 10 bases and V by 6 bases; bases with no gene match: 12. The germline V gene encodes CDR1 GITISATS and CDR2 ISYDGTV (reference sequence). The CDR3 runs 12 residues. CDR3: CALWCTGWKKLF. The CDR3 DNA follows: TGTGCCTTGTGGTGCACCGGTTGGAAGAAACTCTTT.

V is TRGV4 and J is TRGJP2. V trimming: 4 bases; J trimming: 0 bases; junction bases outside the gene matches: 8. The CDR3 consists of 16 residues. Germline CDR1 reads EGSTGY; CDR2 reads YDSYTSSV. As DNA, the CDR3 is TGTGCCACCTGGGACGGAGTCCATAGTAGTGATTGGATCAAGACGTTT. It translates to CATWDGVHSSDWIKTF.

The sample holds a few counts of this clone. V usage is TRGV5 and J usage is TRGJ1 or TRGJ2. Trimming at V came to 3 bases and at J to 11 bases, leaving 10 bases not matched to a gene. This CDR3 spans 12 amino acids. The germline V gene encodes CDR1 VINAFY and CDR2 YDVSNSKD. The CDR3 bases are TGTGCCACCTGGGACGGTCCCTTGGAGAAACTCTTT. Its translation is CATWDGPLEKLF.

This clone is termed medium-sized. This chain joins TRGV9 and TRGJP1. This CDR3 comprises 14 residues. CDR1 is GITISATS and CDR2 is ISYDGTV in the germline V gene (reference sequence). J lost 0 bases, V lost 2 bases, and 0 bases had no gene match. In DNA, the CDR3 is TGTGCCTTGTGGGAGGATACCACTGGTTGGTTCAAGATATTT. Translating gives CALWEDTTGWFKIF.

The genes are TRGV9 and TRGJ1 or TRGJ2. The CDR3 sequence is 11 residues long. The germline CDR1 and CDR2 sequences are GITISATS and ISYDGTV (reference sequence). After removal of 6 bases from V and 8 bases from J, the junction contained 7 bases not matched to a gene. The CDR3 here is CALWLWHKKLF. As DNA, the CDR3 is TGTGCCTTGTGGTTGTGGCATAAGAAACTCTTT.

The gene calls are TRGV5 and TRGJ1 or TRGJ2. The junction had 4 bases not matched to a gene; V was cut back by 2 bases and J by 9 bases. This CDR3 has 11 amino acids. Germline-derived CDR1 and CDR2 are VINAFY and YDVSNSKD. The CDR3 region is CATWDTGKKLF. In DNA, the CDR3 is TGTGCCACCTGGGACACGGGTAAGAAACTCTTT.

This clone was detected a few times. The junction shows a germline mismatch at one end, possibly a read error. V usage is TRGV5 and J usage is TRGJ1 or TRGJ2. Germline V gene data show CDR1 as VINAFY and CDR2 as YDVSNSKD. The CDR3 runs 13 residues. Here the CDR3 reads CATRDSLYYKKLF. Written as DNA, the CDR3 is TGTGCCACCAGGGACAGCCTATATTATAAGAAACTCTTT.

The rearrangement joins TRGV5 to TRGJ1 or TRGJ2. Germline assignment: CDR1 VINAFY and CDR2 YDVSNSKD. The CDR3 is 10 residues long. The V gene end was trimmed by 5 bases and the J gene end by 16 bases; junction bases not matched to a gene: 11. The CDR3 DNA sequence: TGTGCCACCTGGGGCAGCTCTAAGCTCTTT. Its translation: CATWGSSKLF.

This clone was counted only a few times. The chain employs TRGV3 and TRGJ1 or TRGJ2. The germline V gene has CDR1 VTNTFY and CDR2 YDVSTARD (reference sequence). The V segment lost 0 bases and the J segment 2 bases; nucleotides outside the gene matches: 7. The CDR3 is made up of 15 amino acids. This chain's CDR3 is CATWDRPCDYYKKLF. For the CDR3, the DNA is TGTGCCACCTGGGACAGGCCGTGTGATTATTATAAGAAACTCTTT.

A note on this clone: One junction end does not reproduce the germline sequence, and a read error may be involved. Different DNA sequences within this sample yield the same CDR3. The chain joins TRGV9 to TRGJ1 or TRGJ2. The CDR3 runs 12 residues. Per the germline V gene, CDR1 is GITISATS and CDR2 is ISYDGTV (reference sequence). The CDR3 DNA reads as TGTGCCTTATGGGAGGTCGGCTATAAGAAACTCTTT. Amino acids: CALWEVGYKKLF.

The chain uses TRGV9 and TRGJP. The trim removed 0 bases at V and 11 bases at J, leaving 4 bases unmatched. Germline V gives CDR1 GITISATS, CDR2 ISYDGTV (reference sequence). This CDR3 is built from 15 residues. In nucleotides, the CDR3 is TGTGCCTTGTGGGAGGTGGATATGGGCAAAAAAATCAAGGTATTT. It yields the protein CALWEVDMGKKIKVF.

The sample holds a few counts of this clone. The sample holds other DNA sequences that translate to the same CDR3. The genes are TRGV9 and TRGJP. Trimming took 2 bases from V and 7 from J; bases not matched to a gene: 2. The CDR3 consists of 15 residues. Germline values: CDR1 GITISATS, CDR2 ISYDGTV (reference sequence). The CDR3 region has the DNA TGTGCCTTGTGGGAGGCTGAGTTGGGCAAAAAAATCAAGGTATTT. It encodes CALWEAELGKKIKVF.

The V call is TRGV5, the J call TRGJ1 or TRGJ2. The CDR3 runs 12 residues. Per germline, CDR1 VINAFY and CDR2 YDVSNSKD. The junction had 6 bases not matched to a gene; V was cut back by 6 bases and J by 4 bases. The CDR3 DNA sequence: TGTGCCACCTGGTACCCGTATTATAAGAAACTCTTT. This encodes CATWYPYYKKLF.

This clone was observed a few times. A much larger clonotype is one base distant, so this may be a read error. This same CDR3 is encoded by further DNA sequences in the sample. The chain links TRGV5 to TRGJ1 or TRGJ2. CDR1 and CDR2 (germline): VINAFY, YDVSNSKD. V shed 1 base and J 7 bases; nucleotides not matched to a gene: 4. The CDR3 has 12 residues. The CDR3 nucleotides are TGTGCCACCTGGGACAGTCGATATAAGAAACTCTTT. Translated, it gives CATWDSRYKKLF.

V gene TRGV4 combines with J gene TRGJ1 or TRGJ2. CDR3 size: 14 residues. V shed 2 bases and J 5 bases; nucleotides not matched to a gene: 9. Germline CDR1 reads EGSTGY; CDR2 reads YDSYTSSV. DNA for the CDR3: TGTGCCACCTGGGATGAGGGTGTAAATTATAAGAAACTCTTT. This encodes CATWDEGVNYKKLF.